These T cell receptor beta chains were read from a single sample in a study of beta chain features in type 1 diabetes. The method was immunoSEQ multiplex PCR; TCRdb's version includes in-frame clones alone and lacks a portion of them. Of fewer than 250,000 clones in the sample, 55% to 70% were seen once. Sequenced input: naive CD4+ T cells from blood. The source of these receptors is a man aged 30 to 45 in good health. CDR3s include the opening cysteine and the closing phenylalanine or tryptophan. A D gene is named only where the DNA matches it firmly. Rows may omit the clone size; those that give it use once, few, many or a size class.

CDR3 DNA	CDR3 protein	clone size	V gene	D gene	J gene
TGTGCCTGGCGGGGGGACAGAGGGAACGAGCAGTACTTC	CAWRGDRGNEQYF	.	TRBV30	.	TRBJ2-7
TGTGCCGCCGGGGACAGGGGGCGAGAGACCCAGTACTTC	CAAGDRGRETQYF	.	TRBV28	TRBD1	TRBJ2-5
TGTGCCACCAGCACAGGACAGGGTTGGCGGCAGCCCCAGCATTTT	CATSTGQGWRQPQHF	.	TRBV15	TRBD1	TRBJ1-5
TGCGCCAGCAGCACCCCCCAGGGGAGCTCCTACGAGCAGTACTTC	CASSTPQGSSYEQYF	.	TRBV5-1	.	TRBJ2-7
TGTGCCTGGAGTGTGGCGGAAAGCACAGATACGCAGTATTTT	CAWSVAESTDTQYF	.	TRBV30	.	TRBJ2-3
TGTGCCTGGGATCGGGGCAGGCTGAACACTGAAGCTTTCTTT	CAWDRGRLNTEAFF	.	TRBV30	.	TRBJ1-1
TGCAGCGTTGTCAGGGGTCCAAACACTGAAGCTTTCTTT	CSVVRGPNTEAFF	.	TRBV29-1	.	TRBJ1-1
TGCAGCGTTGAAATCGGGACCCAGTACTTC	CSVEIGTQYF	.	TRBV29-1	.	TRBJ2-5
TGCAGCGTTGAAGATAATAGACATTACGAGCAGTACTTC	CSVEDNRHYEQYF	.	TRBV29-1	.	TRBJ2-7
TGCAGCGTTGAAAGCACAGAAACCCCTTACAATGAGCAGTTCTTC	CSVESTETPYNEQFF	.	TRBV29-1	.	TRBJ2-1
TGTGCCAGCAGTTTCTCTACTAGCGGGAGGATCTACGAGCAGTACTTC	CASSFSTSGRIYEQYF	.	TRBV27	TRBD2	TRBJ2-7
TGTGCCACCAGCAGAGTTGAGACAGGGGTGAATGAGCAGTTCTTC	CATSRVETGVNEQFF	.	TRBV15	TRBD1	TRBJ2-1
TGTGCCAGCAGCTTGGGAGGGAGCTCCTACAATGAGCAGTTCTTC	CASSLGGSSYNEQFF	.	TRBV5-4	.	TRBJ2-1
TGTGCTAGTGGGAACTACAATGAGCAGTTCTTC	CASGNYNEQFF	.	TRBV12-5	.	TRBJ2-1
TGCAGCGTTGAAGGTATAGGCCAGAGCGGGGAGCTGTTTTTT	CSVEGIGQSGELFF	.	TRBV29-1	.	TRBJ2-2
TGTGCCAGCAGTCTTCGGGGACTAGCGTTGAGTGAGCAGTTCTTC	CASSLRGLALSEQFF	.	TRBV25-1	TRBD2	TRBJ2-1
TGTGCCAGCAGCCAAGAGGGCGGGGTCACAGATACGCAGTATTTT	CASSQEGGVTDTQYF	.	TRBV4-2	.	TRBJ2-3
TGTGCCAGCAGCCAGGCACTAGCGTACGACAATGAGCAGTTCTTC	CASSQALAYDNEQFF	.	TRBV7-9	TRBD2	TRBJ2-1
TGCAGCGCCGAGGGACGGTTCACAGATACGCAGTATTTT	CSAEGRFTDTQYF	.	TRBV29-1	.	TRBJ2-3
TGCAGTCCCTTACAGACAGATGGCTACACCTTC	CSPLQTDGYTF	once	TRBV20-1	.	TRBJ1-2
TGTGCCTGGAGTCTGGGACTAGCGGGAGTAAACGAGCAGTACTTC	CAWSLGLAGVNEQYF	.	TRBV30	TRBD2	TRBJ2-7
TGCAGCGTTGACGGGGGGCGGTTAGATACGCAGTATTTT	CSVDGGRLDTQYF	.	TRBV29-1	.	TRBJ2-3
TGCAGCGTTGAGAGGGGGCGGAGGGAGACCCAGTACTTC	CSVERGRRETQYF	.	TRBV29-1	TRBD1	TRBJ2-5
TGTGCCTGGAATCACAACGGCTACACCTTC	CAWNHNGYTF	.	TRBV30	.	TRBJ1-2
TGCAGCGTTGGGGGGGCAGCCACCTATGGCTACACCTTC	CSVGGAATYGYTF	few	TRBV29-1	.	TRBJ1-2
TGTGCCACCAGCGGAACTCTAGCGGAGTGGGGCAAAAACATTCAGTACTTC	CATSGTLAEWGKNIQYF	.	TRBV15	TRBD2	TRBJ2-4
TGTGCCTCTTCAGGAGTTAATAGCAATCAGCCCCAGCATTTT	CASSGVNSNQPQHF	few	TRBV7-2	.	TRBJ1-5
TGTGCCAGCAGCGGGACTAGCGGGTGGCCCCCAGATACGCAGTATTTT	CASSGTSGWPPDTQYF	few	TRBV9	TRBD2	TRBJ2-3
TGTGCCTGGAATCCGGGACAGGGAACCTACGAGCAGTACTTC	CAWNPGQGTYEQYF	few	TRBV30	TRBD1	TRBJ2-7
TGTGCCTGGACGGACAGGTGGTATGGCTACACCTTC	CAWTDRWYGYTF	few	TRBV30	TRBD1	TRBJ1-2
TGCGCCAGCAGCCTCCGACAGGGACCTACGAAGCAGTACTTC	CASSLRQGPTKQYF	.	TRBV4-3	TRBD1	TRBJ2-7
TGTGCCAGCAGCTTAGGGAGAACGGACACCGGGGAGCTGTTTTTT	CASSLGRTDTGELFF	.	TRBV7-2	.	TRBJ2-2
TGCAGCGTTTCTGGGCGGGTAGTGGGCTACACCTTC	CSVSGRVVGYTF	.	TRBV29-1	.	TRBJ1-2
TGTGCCAGCAGCGTAGTTCTAGCCCCCCTGAATGAGCAGTTCTTC	CASSVVLAPLNEQFF	.	TRBV9	.	TRBJ2-1
TGTGCCTGGAGTGGTCCCAATGAGCAGTTCTTC	CAWSGPNEQFF	.	TRBV30	.	TRBJ2-1
TGCAGCATAAGACTAGTCGGGGAGACCCAGTACTTC	CSIRLVGETQYF	.	TRBV29-1	.	TRBJ2-5
TGTGCCAGCAGATCGGACGGGCGGGGGGGAGATACGCAGTATTTT	CASRSDGRGGDTQYF	.	TRBV7-2	TRBD2	TRBJ2-3
TGTGCCTGCCTAGGCCGGGGCTCCTACAATGAGCAGTTCTTC	CACLGRGSYNEQFF	few	TRBV30	.	TRBJ2-1
TGTGCCAGCAGCGCAGAACCCTCTATTGACAATGAGCAGTTCTTC	CASSAEPSIDNEQFF	.	TRBV9	.	TRBJ2-1
TGTGCCACCAGCAGAGATGAGGGTAGCGTGGACTTC	CATSRDEGSVDF	.	TRBV15	.	TRBJ2-5
TGTGCCAGTCATCTAGGTTGGGGAGGCACTGAAGCTTTCTTT	CASHLGWGGTEAFF	.	TRBV19	.	TRBJ1-1
TGTGCCACCAGCAGAGAGGCAGGGAATTACCATCAGCCCCAGCATTTT	CATSREAGNYHQPQHF	.	TRBV15	.	TRBJ1-5
TGTGCCAGCTCATCTGACAGGGACCGAGCCAAAAACATTCAGTACTTC	CASSSDRDRAKNIQYF	few	TRBV18	TRBD1	TRBJ2-4
TGCAGCGTTGAAGCCCCGGGACAGGTCGGTGGGGCCAACGTCCTGACTTTC	CSVEAPGQVGGANVLTF	few	TRBV29-1	TRBD1	TRBJ2-6
TGTGCCAGCAGCTTACAGTGGGAGGGGAACATTCAGTACTTC	CASSLQWEGNIQYF	.	TRBV13	TRBD2	TRBJ2-4
TGCAGTGCTACGGACGGTTTTGGCTACACCTTC	CSATDGFGYTF	.	TRBV20-1	.	TRBJ1-2
TGTGCCTGGACGGGACAGCCTAACACCGGGGAGCTGTTTTTT	CAWTGQPNTGELFF	.	TRBV30	TRBD1	TRBJ2-2
TGTGCCAGCAGTGCCCGGGACAGGAACACCGGGGAGCTGTTTTTT	CASSARDRNTGELFF	.	TRBV2	TRBD1	TRBJ2-2
TGCGCCAGCAGCCAAGATCTGGGCGATAACACCGGGGAGCTGTTTTTT	CASSQDLGDNTGELFF	.	TRBV4-3	.	TRBJ2-2
TGTGCCAGCAGCTTAACAGTACAAGAGACCCAGTACTTC	CASSLTVQETQYF	.	TRBV7-9	.	TRBJ2-5
TGTGCCTGGAGTGAAGGCCCCCGATGGCCCCAGCATTTT	CAWSEGPRWPQHF	few	TRBV30	.	TRBJ1-5
TGTGCCAGCAGTGGACTGTCTATGGAGACCCAGTACTTC	CASSGLSMETQYF	.	TRBV25-1	.	TRBJ2-5
TGTGCCAGCAGTGAAGCGCTTGGGGCCCTGGGCGAGCAGTACTTC	CASSEALGALGEQYF	.	TRBV2	.	TRBJ2-7
TGCAGCGTTCGAGTAGCGGGGACCCAAGAGACCCAGTACTTC	CSVRVAGTQETQYF	.	TRBV29-1	TRBD2	TRBJ2-5